This T cell receptor (beta chain) was obtained from a study of T cell repertoires and HLA-DP antigens (dated by TCRdb to 2016 to 2019). In the study overall: The study used an in vitro model of CD4+ T cell alloreactivity in which transduced HeLa cells presented allogeneic HLA-DP. The two alloantigens modelled structurally similar versus dissimilar alloantigens, differing from self at one and approximately 11 peptide-binding groove amino acids, respectively. The three donors, two male and one female, ranged from the 18-to-29 to the 60-to-69 age band. The average DNA input was around 220 ng for sorted CD137+CD4+ samples versus approximately 1,100 ng for pre-culture CD4+ samples.

On the study overall, not on this receptor specifically: Limitations included only three donors, a non-physiological HeLa antigen-presenting system, and the use of total CD4+ responder cells. The naive and memory CD4+ repertoires were not analysed as separate populations. Sorted CD137+ cells showed similar clonality against both alloantigens (roughly 0.4), much higher than the clonality of pre-culture samples (about 0.04). Clones undetected before culture had an average cumulative frequency of approximately 37% against one allele and over 45% against the other.

Magnetic bead negative selection was used to isolate untouched CD4+ T cells from Ficoll-separated PBMC, with an average purity of about 98%. Magnetic beads were used to isolate untouched CD4+ T cells from Ficoll-separated PBMC, giving approximately 98% purity with negligible CD8+ contamination. Donors were three healthy blood donors whose buffy coats supplied peripheral blood mononuclear cells. Each of the three donors was CMV seronegative. The DNeasy Blood & Tissue Kit was used for extraction of genomic DNA. Genomic DNA from sorted CD137+CD4+ cells and from pre-culture CD4+ baseline samples of each subject was subjected to TCRB sequencing. TCRB CDR3 regions were amplified with the immunoSEQ multiplex PCR using forward primers for 54 TRBV segments and reverse primers for 13 TRBJ segments. Pre-culture CD4+ samples were sequenced at deep resolution with a target of about 190,000 T cell genomes. Sequencing of the amplicons was done on an Illumina HiSeq System, giving 87 bp reads that spanned the CDR3. The study's processing was this. PCR and sequencing errors in the reads were corrected, and alignment to IMGT reference sequences was used to define CDR3 regions. Synthetic template pools were used to estimate counts of templates and unique rearrangements. Clonality was computed as 1 minus Pielou's evenness. Richness was estimated with the Daley-Smith estimator. Repertoire overlap was measured with Morisita's index. Clones present in cultured samples but not detected in the pre-culture repertoire of the same donor were defined as low-abundance clones. TCRdb provides this immuneACCESS table in a form limited to in-frame rearrangements. Some clones are lacking; in checked studies, under half of them reflect an unresolved V gene, and why the rest are absent is not known. V, J and clone size derive from that table, while D and trimming were established from the DNA sequence. The sample table lists approximately 100,000 clones, roughly 86% of them with a count of one. Jointly, the top ten make up about 1.7% of the sample.

V loses 2 bases, J loses 0 bases, and the germline ends lie 8 bases apart. Taken from cysteine to phenylalanine, the CDR3 has 15 residues. The entry retains the CDR3 DNA only, 45 bases that are in frame from base 1. CDR1 is given as MDHEN and CDR2 as SYDVKM, both from the germline V gene. Points on this clone: Its antigen remains unidentified. No per-base quality is available; no much larger clone lies one base away.

Recombination joined TRBV28 with TRBJ1-5; the D gene is unclear. This clonotype originated in a man aged 50-60 years in good health and CMV-seronegative. The material sequenced was CD4+ T cells from PBMCs. Here the CDR3 is given as CASSLGQNSNQPQHF. At the DNA level, the sequence is TGTGCCAGCAGTTTAGGGCAGAATAGCAATCAGCCCCAGCATTTT.